This T cell receptor beta chain was sequenced for a study of shared clonotypes between healthy human individuals (dated by TCRdb to the early 2020s). Concerning the study at large: Three men and two women, aged 18 to 49 years, made up the cohort. For each donor, CD4 naive and CD4 memory were each given three plates, CD8 naive was given two plates, and CD8 memory was given one plate. Blood TCR repertoires of about five healthy adults were deeply sequenced to estimate repertoire size and the extent of clonotype sharing between individuals. Different laboratories and diverse techniques were used to prepare libraries and sequence TCR repertoires, to increase sequencing depth and limit assay-specific biases. Leukapheresis yielded between about 0.85 and 9.5 billion PBMCs per donor.

CD8 naive samples consisted of CD45RO-negative cells that were positively selected for CCR7, yielding a CD45RA+CCR7+ population without TemRA cells. The donors were healthy, HIV-negative adults with no recently reported acute infections or vaccinations. Every donor was a Caucasian adult living in Nashville, Tennessee, USA. Blood was obtained by leukapheresis, after which PBMCs were separated by Ficoll-Histopaque density gradient centrifugation and cryopreserved in liquid nitrogen vapor phase. Purity and quantity of every magnetically sorted T cell population were checked by analytical flow cytometry. From each sorted fraction, genomic DNA was isolated and quantified by UV absorbance on a Nanodrop 2000c. Using the deep immunoSEQ assay, multiplex PCR amplified TCR CDR3 regions from genomic DNA. For each cell subset, the extracted genomic DNA was distributed evenly across all wells of several immunoSEQ 96-well plates, and each plate served as one replicate. For sorted subsets, about 200 ng genomic DNA, equal to about 30,000 T cell genomes, was loaded into each replicate PCR. Purified libraries were quantified with a Qubit 3.0 fluorometer, sized on a Bioanalyzer 2100, and re-quantified with the KAPA Library Quantification kit. Every immunoSEQ 96-well plate was sequenced on a separate single-read 150-cycle Illumina NextSeq 550 flow cell. The source study handled its data this way. Because only junctional sequences without quality scores were contained in the immunoSEQ output, filtering matching that applied to full-length reads could not be performed. Sequences were annotated with PyIR, a Python wrapper for IgBLAST v1.9, using IMGT germline references to assign V/J genes and CDR3. Reads were filtered out if the reads had weak V/J assignments (E-value above 1e-6), no CDR3, stop codons, out-of-frame junctions, or ambiguous translated residues. V3J clonotypes were defined as sequences sharing the same inferred V gene, J gene, and CDR3 amino acid sequence. Percentage overlap between repertoires was calculated by dividing the number of shared unique clonotypes by the size of the smaller repertoire. RTK rarefaction, the Chao1 estimator, and Recon v2.1 estimates of unobserved clonotypes were used to assess repertoire richness. For all TCRbeta clonotypes obtained by the gDNA method from four donors, generation probabilities were computed with OLGA. TCRdb mirrors the immuneACCESS table, restricted to in-frame sequences. Some clones are absent from its copies; in checked studies, under half trace to an unresolved V gene, and the reason for the others is unknown. D and trimming come from the DNA, and the V and J calls and clone size come from that table. This sample is represented by roughly 2,000,000 clones; approximately 94% of them were singletons. The ten biggest clones cover more than 0.95% of the sample.

The CDR3 spans 14 residues, from the cysteine through the phenylalanine. The entry retains the CDR3 DNA only, 42 bases that are in frame from base 1. Trimmed from V: 8 bases; trimmed from J: 4 bases; junction bases lacking a gene match: 3. In the germline V gene (reference sequence), CDR1 corresponds to MNHEY and CDR2 to SMNVEV. For this clone: It has no known antigen specificity. No qualities accompany the bases; no much larger clone lies one base away. The same CDR3 can be traced to other DNA sequences in this sample.

What the authors observed across the whole study: Compared with non-shared clonotypes, clonotypes shared by all four sorted-subset donors had higher generation probabilities. Larger estimated clonotype richness was generally found for naive subsets than for memory subsets. Only blood was sampled, and tissue TCR repertoires likely differ from those in blood. Across several donors, around 5% of naive CD4, roughly 3.5% of naive CD8, approximately 2.5% of memory CD4, and approximately 0.42% of memory CD8 clonotypes were shared. Because the study included a small number of donors, the genetic and exposure-history diversity represented was limited. Pairwise subsampling led to the expectation that sequencing depth would affect the degree of clonotype sharing among donors. Even with the large sequencing depth, rarefaction of the sorted-subset datasets indicated that sequencing was incomplete.

Sequencing input: naive CD8+ T cells sorted from blood. What this sample's cell subset or site label stands for: CD45RA+CCR7+. The V and J segments used are TRBV27 and TRBJ2-1, with 12 central nucleotides matching TRBD2. The sequence was obtained from a man aged 18 to 30 in good health. The DNA sequence is given as TGTGCCAGCCGAGGACTAGCGGGGTACAATGAGCAGTTCTTC. The encoded protein is CASRGLAGYNEQFF.